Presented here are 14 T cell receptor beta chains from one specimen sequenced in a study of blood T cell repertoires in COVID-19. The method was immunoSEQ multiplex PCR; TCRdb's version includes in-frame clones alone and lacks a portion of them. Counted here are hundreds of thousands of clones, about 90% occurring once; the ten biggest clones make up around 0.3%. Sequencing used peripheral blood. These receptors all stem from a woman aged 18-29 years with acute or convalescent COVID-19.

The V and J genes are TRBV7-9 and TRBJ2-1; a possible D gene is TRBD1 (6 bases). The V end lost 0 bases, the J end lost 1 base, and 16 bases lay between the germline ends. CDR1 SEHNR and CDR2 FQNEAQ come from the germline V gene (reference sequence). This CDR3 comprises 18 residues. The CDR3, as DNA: TGTGCCAGCAGCTTAGCGGGCAGGGGAGTAATATCCTACAATGAGCAGTTCTTC. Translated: CASSLAGRGVISYNEQFF.

DNA of the CDR3: TGTGCCAGCAGCCAAGTGGCAGGGGGTGGCTACACCTTC. Amino acids: CASSQVAGGGYTF. The chain joins TRBV3-1 (or the pseudogene TRBV3-2) to TRBJ1-2; 7 bases line up with TRBD1. V gave up 1 base and J gave up 7 bases; unmatched junction bases: 3. Germline V gene sequence: CDR1 LGHDT, CDR2 YNNKEL (reference sequence). This CDR3 is built from 13 residues.

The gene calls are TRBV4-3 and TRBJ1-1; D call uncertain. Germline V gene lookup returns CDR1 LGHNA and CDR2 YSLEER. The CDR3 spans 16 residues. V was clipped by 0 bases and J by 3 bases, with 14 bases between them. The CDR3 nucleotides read TGCGCCAGCAGCCAAGATATGCCCCCCGGGGACACTGAAGCTTTCTTT. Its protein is CASSQDMPPGDTEAFF.

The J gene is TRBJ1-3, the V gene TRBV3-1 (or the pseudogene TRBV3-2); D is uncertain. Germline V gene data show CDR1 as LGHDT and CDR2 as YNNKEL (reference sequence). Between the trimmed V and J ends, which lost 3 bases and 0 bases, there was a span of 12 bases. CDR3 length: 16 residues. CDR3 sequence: CASSQIRPGSGNTIYF. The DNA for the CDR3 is TGTGCCAGCAGCCAGATCCGACCGGGCTCTGGAAACACCATATATTTT.

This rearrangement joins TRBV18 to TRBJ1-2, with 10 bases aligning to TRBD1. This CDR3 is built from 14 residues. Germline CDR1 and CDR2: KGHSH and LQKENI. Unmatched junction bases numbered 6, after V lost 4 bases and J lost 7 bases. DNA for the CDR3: TGTGCCAGCTCACATGGACAGGGGGAAGGTGGCTACACCTTC. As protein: CASSHGQGEGGYTF.

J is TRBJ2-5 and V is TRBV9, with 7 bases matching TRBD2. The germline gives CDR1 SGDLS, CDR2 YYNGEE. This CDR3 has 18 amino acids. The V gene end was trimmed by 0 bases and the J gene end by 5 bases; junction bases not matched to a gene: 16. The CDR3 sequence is CASSVGYVKGTGRETQYF. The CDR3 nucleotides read TGTGCCAGCAGCGTAGGTTATGTGAAAGGGACCGGGAGGGAGACCCAGTACTTC.

Here the CDR3 reads CASSYAVPPDTQYF. CDR3 in DNA: TGCGCCAGCAGCTATGCAGTGCCCCCAGATACGCAGTATTTT. The chain employs TRBV5-1 and TRBJ2-3; D call uncertain. The CDR3 covers 14 residues. The V gene's germline CDR1 is SGHRS and CDR2 YFSETQ. V gave up 3 bases and J gave up 4 bases, with 12 bases separating them. The variable domain in full, completed from reference TRBV5-1 and TRBJ2-3, reads KAGVTQTPRYLIKTRGQQVTLSCSPISGHRSVSWYQQTPGQGLQFLFEYFSETQRNKGNFPGRFSGRQFSNSRSEMNVSTLELGDSALYLCASSYAVPPDTQYFGPGTRLTVL.

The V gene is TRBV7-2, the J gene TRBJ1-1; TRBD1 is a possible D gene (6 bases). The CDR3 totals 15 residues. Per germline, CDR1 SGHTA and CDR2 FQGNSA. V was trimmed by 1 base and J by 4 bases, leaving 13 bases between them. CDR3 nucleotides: TGTGCCAGCAGCTTAGGGGTAAGGGGGAGCACTGAAGCTTTCTTT. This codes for CASSLGVRGSTEAFF.

The CDR3 loop is CASSLSPFSYEQYF. The CDR3 region has the DNA TGTGCCAGCAGTTTATCCCCATTCTCCTACGAGCAGTACTTC. The chain links TRBV27 to TRBJ2-7; D gene uncertain. The CDR3 covers 14 residues. V was clipped by 0 bases and J by 0 bases, with 6 bases between them. CDR1 MNHEY and CDR2 SMNVEV come from the germline V gene (reference sequence).

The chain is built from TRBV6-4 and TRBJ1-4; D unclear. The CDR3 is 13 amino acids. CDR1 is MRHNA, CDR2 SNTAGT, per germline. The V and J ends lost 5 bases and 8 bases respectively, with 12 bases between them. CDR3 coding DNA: TGTGCCAGCAGTCCAGTGTCGGGAGAAAAACTGTTTTTT. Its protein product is CASSPVSGEKLFF.

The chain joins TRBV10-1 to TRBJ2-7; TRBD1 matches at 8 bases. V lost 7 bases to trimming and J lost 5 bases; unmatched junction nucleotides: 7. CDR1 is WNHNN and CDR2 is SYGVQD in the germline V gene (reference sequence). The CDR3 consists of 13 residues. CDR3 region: CASTWTGFDEQYF. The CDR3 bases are TGCGCCAGCACCTGGACAGGGTTCGACGAGCAGTACTTC.

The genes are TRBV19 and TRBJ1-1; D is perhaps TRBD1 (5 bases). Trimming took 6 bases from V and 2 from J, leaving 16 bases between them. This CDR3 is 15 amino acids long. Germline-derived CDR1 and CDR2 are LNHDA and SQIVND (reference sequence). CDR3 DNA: TGTGCCAGTAGGTGGAGCGTAGGGGCTAACACTGAAGCTTTCTTT. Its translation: CASRWSVGANTEAFF.

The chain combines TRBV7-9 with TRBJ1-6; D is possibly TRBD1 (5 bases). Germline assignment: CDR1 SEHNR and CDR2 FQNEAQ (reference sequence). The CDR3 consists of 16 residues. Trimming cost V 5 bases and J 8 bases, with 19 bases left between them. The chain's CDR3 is CASSPLRQFRDSPLHF. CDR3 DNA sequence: TGTGCCAGCAGCCCCCTTCGACAGTTTAGGGATTCACCCCTCCACTTT.

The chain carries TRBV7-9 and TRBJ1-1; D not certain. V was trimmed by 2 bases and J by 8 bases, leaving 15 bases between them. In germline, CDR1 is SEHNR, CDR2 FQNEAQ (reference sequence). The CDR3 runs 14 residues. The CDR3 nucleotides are TGTGCCAGCAGCTTACGGGTGGAGGCCACCGAAGCTTTCTTT. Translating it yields CASSLRVEATEAFF.